This T cell receptor (beta chain) was captured by sequencing in a study of shared clonotypes between healthy human individuals. General observations from the study: Richness estimates generally favored naive over memory subsets. Relative to their counterparts shared across all four donors, non-shared clonotypes exhibited diminished generation probabilities.

Profiled with immunoSEQ multiplex PCR; TCRdb holds only in-frame clones, not every one. The sample carries over 2 million clones, roughly 94% recorded once. Cells designated naive CD8 were CD45RO-negative and were positively selected for CCR7, with terminally differentiated effector memory CD45RA+ cells excluded. Points on this clone: Antigen specificity is unknown. An end of the junction does not agree with germline; a read error may underlie this.

Germline V CDR1 and CDR2: SSHAT, FNYEAQ (reference sequence). The CDR3 extends over 15 amino acids. The receptor was derived from a man aged 18 to 30 in good health. The specimen was naive CD8+ T cells sorted from blood. This chain links TRBV7-7 with TRBJ2-2, with a possible D match to TRBD1 (5 bases). CDR3 DNA: TGTGCTAGCAGCTTAGGGGTGGACGGAACCGGGGAGCTGTTTTTT. Protein sequence: CASSLGVDGTGELFF.